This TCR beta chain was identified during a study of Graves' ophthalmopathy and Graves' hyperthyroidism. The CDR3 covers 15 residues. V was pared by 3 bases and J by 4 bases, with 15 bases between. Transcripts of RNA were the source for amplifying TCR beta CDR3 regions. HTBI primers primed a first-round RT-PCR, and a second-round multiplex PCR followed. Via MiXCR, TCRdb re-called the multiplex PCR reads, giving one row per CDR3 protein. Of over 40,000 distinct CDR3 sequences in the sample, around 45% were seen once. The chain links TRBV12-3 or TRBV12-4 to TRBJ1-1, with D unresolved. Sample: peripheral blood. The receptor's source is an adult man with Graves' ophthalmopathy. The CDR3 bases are TGTGCCAGCAGTTTCTTCGCGGGAGTGGCCACTGAAGCTTTCTTT. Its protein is CASSFFAGVATEAFF.